This entry lists 25 T cell receptor beta chains sequenced from one sample in a study of blood T cell repertoires in acute mononucleosis. Time point denoted: acute infectious mononucleosis, at clinical presentation within 2 weeks of symptom onset (visit 1). The protocol was immunoSEQ multiplex PCR, while the TCRdb copy is restricted to in-frame clones and leaves out a portion. The sample has some 6,600 clones, 25% seen once. The material was EBV YVL epitope tetramer+ CD8+ T cells sorted from PBMCs, obtained during acute infectious mononucleosis. Subset described: CD8 T cells binding a tetramer with EBV BRLF1 109-117 peptide (YVL-BR). Source of these receptors: a woman between 18 and 30 years old with infectious mononucleosis caused by EBV.

In regard to this clone: This sequence is one base from a far larger clone and is likely a read error. V is TRBV29-1 and J is TRBJ2-1; no clear D. The CDR3 has 13 residues. V dropped 4 bases and J dropped 5 bases, with 12 bases sitting between them. Germline CDR1 is SQVTM and CDR2 is ANQGSEA. The DNA of the CDR3 is TGCAGCGTTGTGTCAGGCGCAAACAATGAGCAGTTCTTC. Protein: CSVVSGANNEQFF.

This clone has just a few counts. It is likely a read error: a sequence one base away is far more abundant. The chain employs TRBV11-2 and TRBJ2-7; the D gene is possibly TRBD2 (6 bases). This CDR3 has 12 amino acids. The V gene's germline CDR1 is SGHAT and CDR2 FQNNGV. CDR3 bases: TGTGCCAGTCGGGGGAACTCCCACGAGCAGTACTTC. Encoded protein: CASRGNSHEQYF. Based on the CDR3 plus reference TRBV11-2 and TRBJ2-7, the full variable domain is EAGVAQSPRYKIIEKRQSVAFWCNPISGHATLYWYQQILGQGPKLLIQFQNNGVVDDSQLPKDRFSAERLKGVDSTLKIQPAKLEDSAVYLCASRGNSHEQYFGPGTRLTVT.

The chain links TRBV27 to TRBJ2-1; 12 bases line up with TRBD2. Per the germline V gene, CDR1 is MNHEY and CDR2 is SMNVEV (reference sequence). The length of the CDR3 is 16 residues. Losses at the gene ends were 6 bases for V and 0 bases for J; bases not matched to a gene: 3. CDR3 protein: CASSPLAGGSYNEQFF. In DNA form, the CDR3 reads TGTGCCAGCAGCCCACTAGCGGGAGGCTCCTACAATGAGCAGTTCTTC.

Regarding this clone: This sample includes further DNA sequences coding for the same CDR3. The CDR3 reads CASSLTSGSGDTQYF. The CDR3 DNA is TGTGCCAGCAGCTTAACTAGCGGGAGTGGCGATACGCAGTATTTT. The chain employs TRBV7-9 and TRBJ2-3; TRBD2 agrees at 11 bases. Germline assignment: CDR1 SEHNR and CDR2 FQNEAQ (reference sequence). This CDR3 comprises 15 residues. V lost 2 bases, J lost 6 bases, and 4 bases stayed unmatched.

This clone was seen a few times. The chain has TRBV5-6 and TRBJ2-7; TRBD2 might be the D (5 bases). Per germline, CDR1 SGHDT and CDR2 YYEEEE. With 4 bases removed from V and 3 bases from J, the gap between germline ends came to 14 bases. The CDR3 loop spans 14 amino acids. The CDR3 reads CASSVSAGNYEQYF. The CDR3 nucleotides read TGTGCCAGCAGCGTCTCAGCCGGGAACTACGAGCAGTACTTC.

This clone has just a few counts. A far larger clone is one nucleotide away, so this likely arose from a read error. This chain connects TRBV25-1 to TRBJ2-7, with unresolved D. Germline-derived CDR1 and CDR2 are MGHDK and SYGVNS. The CDR3 covers 16 residues. V was pared by 5 bases and J by 5 bases, with 22 bases between. The CDR3 loop is CASSLSISRIGHEQYF. The CDR3 coding sequence is TGTGCCAGCAGTTTATCGATCAGCAGGATAGGTCACGAGCAGTACTTC.

This clone was detected many times. The rearrangement joins TRBV4-2 to TRBJ2-7, with a possible D match to TRBD2 (5 bases). Between the trimmed V and J ends, which lost 0 bases and 0 bases, there was a span of 6 bases. Per germline, CDR1 LGHNA and CDR2 YNFKEQ. This CDR3 contains 14 residues. The CDR3 DNA sequence: TGTGCCAGCAGCCAAGAACGGGGCTCCTACGAGCAGTACTTC. Protein product: CASSQERGSYEQYF.

CDR3 sequence (DNA): TGTGCCAGCAGCTTAATAGGGGGCGGTATCTCCTACGAGCAGTACTTC. Protein product: CASSLIGGGISYEQYF. This chain connects TRBV5-4 to TRBJ2-7; 7 bases match TRBD1. The CDR3 is 16 amino acids. The V gene's germline CDR1 is SGHNT and CDR2 YYREEE (reference sequence). Trimming cost V 2 bases and J 0 bases; bases outside gene matches: 8.

Points on this clone: Other DNA sequences of this sample code for an identical CDR3. The rearrangement uses TRBV29-1 and TRBJ2-1; 10 positions agree with TRBD1. The CDR3 is 13 residues long. Germline values: CDR1 SQVTM, CDR2 ANQGSEA. V lost 6 bases to trimming and J lost 5 bases; unmatched junction nucleotides: 4. The CDR3 region has the DNA TGCAGCGTCGGACAGGGGGAAGACAATGAGCAGTTCTTC. This gives the protein CSVGQGEDNEQFF.

To note about this clone: A far more abundant clone sits one base away, making this likely a read error. V and J are TRBV27 and TRBJ2-7, with 13 bases fitting TRBD2. Looked up from germline, CDR1 is MNHEY and CDR2 is SMNVEV (reference sequence). The V and J ends lost 5 bases and 7 bases, in that order; junction bases with no gene match: 8. The CDR3 is made up of 15 amino acids. The CDR3 DNA follows: TGTGCCAGCAGTCCCTGGACTAGCGGGAGTAATGAGCAGTACTTC. Protein sequence: CASSPWTSGSNEQYF.

This clone has only a few counts. Additional DNA sequences in this sample encode the identical CDR3. In nucleotides, the CDR3 is TGTGCCAGTTGGACAGCCTCCTACGAGCAGTACTTC. It is translated as CASWTASYEQYF. The chain is built from TRBV27 and TRBJ2-7, with D possibly being TRBD1 (6 bases). From germline, CDR1 is MNHEY and CDR2 SMNVEV (reference sequence). There are 12 residues in the CDR3. V shed 9 bases and J shed 0 bases, with 9 bases lying between them.

This clone showed up many times. The chain recombines TRBV7-8 with TRBJ2-7, with 9 bases fitting TRBD1. The germline gives CDR1 SGHVS, CDR2 FQNEAQ. V shed 7 bases and J 4 bases; nucleotides not matched to a gene: 11. The CDR3 loop spans 15 amino acids. DNA of the CDR3: TGTGCCAGCACCTTTATTGGGACAGGGAATTACGAGCAGTACTTC. Encoded protein: CASTFIGTGNYEQYF.

Comments on this clone: Within the sample, other DNA sequences also encode this same CDR3. This chain links TRBV5-1 with TRBJ1-1; no definite D call. The CDR3 sequence is 13 residues long. The V end was cut by 0 bases, the J end by 7 bases, with 10 bases between. The germline gives CDR1 SGHRS, CDR2 YFSETQ. The CDR3 nucleotides read TGCGCCAGCAGCTTGGCCGGCAGTAATGAAGCTTTCTTT. Translating it yields CASSLAGSNEAFF.

Comment on this clone: A far larger clone is off by one base, so a read error is likely. Additional DNA sequences in this sample encode the identical CDR3. This sequence joins TRBV5-4 and TRBJ2-7, with TRBD2 matching 7 bases. The CDR3 consists of 14 residues. V shed 4 bases, J shed 3 bases, and the junction held 7 bases outside the gene matches. Germline CDR1 is SGHNT and CDR2 is YYREEE (reference sequence). DNA for the CDR3: TGTGCCAGCAGCCAAGAATGGGGGGGCTACGAGCAGTACTTC. This translates into CASSQEWGGYEQYF.

This clone has only a few counts. This likely came from a read error, as a far larger clone is one base away. This chain uses TRBV5-4 with TRBJ1-1; D is unresolved. The germline gives CDR1 SGHNT, CDR2 YYREEE (reference sequence). V lost 4 bases and J lost 4, with 17 bases in between. CDR3 length equals 15 residues. DNA of the CDR3: TGTGCCAGCAGCCAAGCCCTCTCCGCGAGCACTGAAGCTTTCTTT. It encodes CASSQALSASTEAFF.

The rearrangement uses TRBV7-9 and TRBJ2-7; 7 bases fit TRBD1. The CDR3 consists of 14 residues. Looked up from germline, CDR1 is SEHNR and CDR2 is FQNEAQ (reference sequence). Trimming took 5 bases from V and 7 from J; bases not matched to a gene: 11. The CDR3 here is CASSPAGGLREQYF. The CDR3 DNA follows: TGTGCCAGCAGCCCGGCAGGGGGATTGAGGGAGCAGTACTTC.

This clone appeared a few times. The CDR3 bases are TGTGCCAGCAGCCAAACCCCGACAGGGGCGGACGAGCAGTACTTC. It specifies CASSQTPTGADEQYF. The chain employs TRBV4-2 and TRBJ2-7; 8 positions match TRBD1. From germline, CDR1 is LGHNA and CDR2 YNFKEQ. The CDR3 has 15 amino acids. Losses at the gene ends were 2 bases for V and 5 bases for J; bases not matched to a gene: 8.

Of note for this clone: A far larger clone is only one base removed, so a read error is likely. The chain combines TRBV27 with TRBJ1-1; 7 positions match TRBD1. Germline V gives CDR1 MNHEY, CDR2 SMNVEV (reference sequence). The CDR3 totals 18 residues. V shed 5 bases and J 1 base; nucleotides not matched to a gene: 16. CDR3 sequence: CASSAPGGAGGRNTEAFF. The CDR3 bases are TGTGCCAGCAGTGCCCCGGGCGGGGCAGGGGGGAGGAACACTGAAGCTTTCTTT.

There are a few counts of this clone. This rearrangement joins TRBV11-3 to TRBJ2-5; a possible D gene is TRBD2 (6 bases). Germline V gives CDR1 SGHNT, CDR2 YENEEA. V lost 5 bases and J 1 base, leaving 14 bases between the germline ends. CDR3 length: 15 amino acids. As DNA, the CDR3 is TGTGCCAGCAGCGGACCGGGGAGGAGCCAAGAGACCCAGTACTTC. Encoded protein: CASSGPGRSQETQYF.

For this clone: A much larger clone lies one base from this, so it may be a read error. The V call is TRBV5-6, the J call TRBJ2-3; 7 bases line up with TRBD2. Germline V gives CDR1 SGHDT, CDR2 YYEEEE. Trimming removed 4 bases from V and 5 bases from J; junction bases left unmatched: 22. The CDR3 is 19 residues long. The CDR3 coding sequence is TGTGCCAGCAGCCAACAAACGTTATCGGGGGAGGGGTGGAGAGATACGCAGTATTTT. As protein: CASSQQTLSGEGWRDTQYF.

The gene calls are TRBV11-2 and TRBJ2-7; 7 bases align to TRBD2. This CDR3 is 15 amino acids long. The V gene end was trimmed by 2 bases and the J gene end by 0 bases; junction bases not matched to a gene: 4. From germline, CDR1 is SGHAT and CDR2 FQNNGV. CDR3 in DNA: TGTGCCAGCAGCTTACTGGCGGGGGACTCCTACGAGCAGTACTTC. Its protein is CASSLLAGDSYEQYF.

V and J are TRBV11-2 and TRBJ2-5, with a possible D match to TRBD2 (5 bases). The V and J ends lost 7 bases and 2 bases respectively, with 14 bases between them. Germline-derived CDR1 and CDR2 are SGHAT and FQNNGV. The CDR3 runs to 14 residues. This chain's CDR3 is CASMRELGQETQYF. The CDR3 nucleotides are TGTGCCAGCATGAGGGAGTTGGGGCAAGAGACCCAGTACTTC.

This clone occurred many times. The chain recombines TRBV7-9 with TRBJ2-5, with D perhaps matching TRBD2 (6 bases). The CDR3 covers 15 residues. V was cut by 5 bases and J by 1 base, with 14 bases left in between. The germline CDR1 and CDR2 sequences are SEHNR and FQNEAQ (reference sequence). CDR3 region: CASSGPGRSQETQYF. The CDR3 coding sequence is TGTGCCAGCAGCGGACCGGGGAGGAGCCAAGAGACCCAGTACTTC.

As to this clone: A far larger clone lies a single base away; this is likely a read error. The gene calls are TRBV29-1 and TRBJ1-5; D gene unclear. The germline V and J ends were trimmed by 4 bases and 6 bases, with 13 bases remaining between them. Germline V lookup: CDR1 SQVTM, CDR2 ANQGSEA. This CDR3 is built from 13 residues. This CDR3 reads CSVVRALGQPQHF. CDR3 nucleotides: TGCAGCGTTGTACGGGCGCTGGGTCAGCCCCAGCATTTT.

This clone was counted only a few times. A far more abundant clone sits one base away, making this likely a read error. This chain joins TRBV7-3 and TRBJ2-7; 10 bases are a match to TRBD2. The CDR3 consists of 16 residues. Germline loops: CDR1 SGHTA, CDR2 FQGTGA. After removal of 1 base from V and 7 bases from J, the junction contained 10 bases not matched to a gene. CDR3: CASSLIASGGYNEQYF. The CDR3, as DNA: TGTGCCAGCAGCTTAATAGCTAGCGGGGGTTACAATGAGCAGTACTTC.